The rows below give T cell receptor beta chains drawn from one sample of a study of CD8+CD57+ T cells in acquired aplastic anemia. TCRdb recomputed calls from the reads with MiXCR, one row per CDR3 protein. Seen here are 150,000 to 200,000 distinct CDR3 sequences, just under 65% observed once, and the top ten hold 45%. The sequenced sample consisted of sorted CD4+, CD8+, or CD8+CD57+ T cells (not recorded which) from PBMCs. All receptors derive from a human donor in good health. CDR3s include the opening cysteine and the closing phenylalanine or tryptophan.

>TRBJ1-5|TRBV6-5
CASSDTASHQPQHF
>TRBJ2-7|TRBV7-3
CASSFLGTSGAPSYEQYF
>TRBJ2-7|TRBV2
CASSEGDRGAYEQYF
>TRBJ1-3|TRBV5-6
CASSLAKGGTGNTIYF
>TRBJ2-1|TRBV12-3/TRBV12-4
CASKWAGGSYNEQFF
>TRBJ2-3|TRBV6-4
CASSQLAGRTDTQYF
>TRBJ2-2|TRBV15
CATSRAVGELFF
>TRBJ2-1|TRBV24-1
CATSDLAQGDRNEQFF
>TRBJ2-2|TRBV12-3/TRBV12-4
CASTRRSPKQGVNTGELFF
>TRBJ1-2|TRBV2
CASSLVDLNYGYTF
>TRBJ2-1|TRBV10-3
CAISYEPGLRSNEQFF
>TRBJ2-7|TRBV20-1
CSAGDRGSLYEQYF
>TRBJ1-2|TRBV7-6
CASSFGTGNPGDGCTF
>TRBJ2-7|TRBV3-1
CASSHGTSGKAYEQYF
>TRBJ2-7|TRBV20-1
CSARNPLSSYEQYF
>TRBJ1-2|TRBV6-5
CASSYSTPGDGYTF
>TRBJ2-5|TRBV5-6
CASSLLGTRYQETQYF
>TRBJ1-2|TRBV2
CASSSTEFGYTF
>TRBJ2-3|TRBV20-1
CSATRGSSGRFSTDTQYF
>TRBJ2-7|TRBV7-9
CASRGGAGSEQYF
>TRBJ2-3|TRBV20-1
CSARGLAGADTQYF
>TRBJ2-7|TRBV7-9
CASSTLAGASYEQYF
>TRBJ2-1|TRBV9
CASSESGRGGNEQFF
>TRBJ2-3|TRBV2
CASSGEIYGRSTDTQYF
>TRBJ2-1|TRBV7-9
CASSSPLGEQFF
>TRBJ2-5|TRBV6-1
CASSEVRTGYQETQYF
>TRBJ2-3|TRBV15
CATSRGLAGSTDTQYF
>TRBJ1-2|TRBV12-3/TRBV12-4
CASSRQGYYGYTF
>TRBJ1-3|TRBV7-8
CASSPVPNSGNTIYF
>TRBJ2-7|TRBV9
CASSIQGTAYEQYF
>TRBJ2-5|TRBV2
CASGNNPGFQETQYF
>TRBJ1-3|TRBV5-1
CASSFSEQGAGNTIYF
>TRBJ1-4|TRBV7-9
CASSLVGVSNEKPFF
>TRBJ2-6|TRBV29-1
CSVRLAGGPPGSGANVLTF
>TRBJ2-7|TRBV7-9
CASSGVGGEQYF
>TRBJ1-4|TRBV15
CATSTDRVEKLFF
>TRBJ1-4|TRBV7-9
CASSPKGAWDEKLFF
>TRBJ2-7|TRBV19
CASSNLGASYEQYF
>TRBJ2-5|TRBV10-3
CAISESGGVVTQYF
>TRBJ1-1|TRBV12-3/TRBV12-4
CASSFLQGDTEAFF
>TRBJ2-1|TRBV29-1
CSVEDGLVPEQFF
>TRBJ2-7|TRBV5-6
CASSIYLCSAGLAGRYEQYF
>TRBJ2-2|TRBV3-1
CASSQGLENTGELFF
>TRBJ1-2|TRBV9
CASSVYPGQASHGYTF
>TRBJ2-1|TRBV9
CASSPPGTSGVNEQFF
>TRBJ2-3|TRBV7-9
CASSRPGSDTQYF
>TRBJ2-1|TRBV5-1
CASSSSQGTGYNEQFF
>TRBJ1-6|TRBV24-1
CASSPQGQYLSPLHF
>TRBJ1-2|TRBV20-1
CSAIASAYTF
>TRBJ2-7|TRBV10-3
CAISELVNEQYF
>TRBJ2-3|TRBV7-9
CASSLAQGIHNEQYF
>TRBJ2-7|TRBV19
CASTKQQGSYYEQYF
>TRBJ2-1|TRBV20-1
CSASRTGTDNEQFF
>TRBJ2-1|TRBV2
CASSERRWGREQFF
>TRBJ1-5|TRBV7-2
CASSLMGNQPQHF
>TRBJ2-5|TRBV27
CASSRRGPTVQETQYF
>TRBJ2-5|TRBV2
CASMLLETQYF
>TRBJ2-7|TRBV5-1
CASSIGDRPYEQYF
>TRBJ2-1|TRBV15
CATTDSSYNEQFF